The table lists the clone carrying this T cell receptor beta chain with a few counts. What it binds is not known. These data are taken from a study of human T cells and chemical hapten exposure. Study-level background: Patches with 0.01% DPC went on the upper back, and the tests were read at 6 days. Alopecia areata, totalis or universalis affected patients, mainly female. Study observations and caveats: TCRs whose frequency exceeded 1 in 1000 remained the same following DPC sensitization.

Time point specified: pre-sensitization, week 0. The treatment is: therapeutic diphenylcyclopropenone sensitization with weekly scalp DPC. Blood collection took place prior to placing each patch test. TCRdb redid the calling of the RACE reads with MiXCR, one entry per CDR3 protein. The table lists 250,000 or so distinct CDR3 sequences, just under 8% of them singletons. With 7 bases removed from V and 5 bases from J, the gap between germline ends came to 7 bases. Germline CDR1 SQVTM, CDR2 ANQGSEA. The CDR3 sequence is 10 residues long. This specimen consisted of whole blood, obtained in connection with sensitization to the hapten diphenylcyclopropenone (DPC). V gene TRBV29-1 combines with J gene TRBJ2-3; a possible D gene is TRBD2 (5 bases). The clonotype originates from a man aged 18 to 35 with alopecia areata. Some clones in this sample may be carry-over from other donors' samples. The chain's CDR3 is CSAGRDTQYF. The CDR3 DNA reads as TGCAGCGCGGGAAGAGATACGCAGTATTTT.